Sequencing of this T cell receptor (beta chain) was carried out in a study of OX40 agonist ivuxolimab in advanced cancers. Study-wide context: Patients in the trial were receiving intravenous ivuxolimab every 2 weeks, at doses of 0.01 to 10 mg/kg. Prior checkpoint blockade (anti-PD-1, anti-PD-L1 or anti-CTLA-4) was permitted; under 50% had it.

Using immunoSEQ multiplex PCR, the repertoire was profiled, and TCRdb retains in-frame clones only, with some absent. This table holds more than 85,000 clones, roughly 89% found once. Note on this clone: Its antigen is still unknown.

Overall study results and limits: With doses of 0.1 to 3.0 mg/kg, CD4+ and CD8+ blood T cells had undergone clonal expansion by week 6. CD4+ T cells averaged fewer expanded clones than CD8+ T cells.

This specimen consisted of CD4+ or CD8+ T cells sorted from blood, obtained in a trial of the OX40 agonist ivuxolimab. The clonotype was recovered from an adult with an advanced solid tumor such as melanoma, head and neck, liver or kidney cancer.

CDR3 sequence (DNA): TGTGCCATCAGTGAGTCGAGGGGTGCAGAGACCCAGTACTTC. Its translation is CAISESRGAETQYF. The rearrangement joins TRBV10-3 to TRBJ2-5; D is possibly TRBD1 or TRBD2 (5 bases each). V was cut by 0 bases and J by 4 bases, with 9 bases left in between. The germline gives CDR1 ENHRY, CDR2 SYGVKD. The CDR3 sequence is 14 residues long.